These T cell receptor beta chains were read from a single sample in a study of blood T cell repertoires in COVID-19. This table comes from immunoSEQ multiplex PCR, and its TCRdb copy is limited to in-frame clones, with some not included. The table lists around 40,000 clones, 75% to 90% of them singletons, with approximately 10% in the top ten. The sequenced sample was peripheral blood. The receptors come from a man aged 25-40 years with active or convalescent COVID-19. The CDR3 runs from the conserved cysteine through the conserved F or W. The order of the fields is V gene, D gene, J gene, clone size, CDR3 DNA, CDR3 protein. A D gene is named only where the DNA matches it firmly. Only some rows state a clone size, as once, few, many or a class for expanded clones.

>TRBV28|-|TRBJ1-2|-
TGTGCCAGCAGTAGAGGAAACTATGGCTACACCTTC
CASSRGNYGYTF
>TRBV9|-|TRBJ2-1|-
TGTGCCAGCAGTTTTGACGGGGAGAGCAATGAGCAGTTCTTC
CASSFDGESNEQFF
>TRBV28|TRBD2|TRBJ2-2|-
TGTGCCAGCAGTGTAGCGGGAGGGGTCGGGGAGCTGTTTTTT
CASSVAGGVGELFF
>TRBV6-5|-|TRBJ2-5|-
TGTGCCAGCAGTTACTCTGGACTCCCCGGGGAGACCCAGTACTTC
CASSYSGLPGETQYF
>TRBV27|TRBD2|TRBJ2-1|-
TGTGCCAGCAGACGACACGGACTAGCGGTCCAGCAGAATGAGCAGTTCTTC
CASRRHGLAVQQNEQFF
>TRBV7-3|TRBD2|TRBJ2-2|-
TGTGCCAGCAGCTTCCTAGCGGGCTTGACCGGGGAGCTGTTTTTT
CASSFLAGLTGELFF
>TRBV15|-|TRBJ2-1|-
TGTGCCACCAGCAGAGGAATTTTGAGCTCCTACAATGAGCAGTTCTTC
CATSRGILSSYNEQFF
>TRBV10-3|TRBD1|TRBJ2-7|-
TGTGCCATCAGCGACAGGGTTTACGAGCAGTACTTC
CAISDRVYEQYF
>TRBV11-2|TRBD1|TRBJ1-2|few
TGTGCCAGCAGAACCACAGGGGGCGTCGACTATGGCTACACCTTC
CASRTTGGVDYGYTF
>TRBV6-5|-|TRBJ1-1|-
TGTGCCAGCAGTTCCCGCGGGCGGGGAGCTGAAGCTTTCTTT
CASSSRGRGAEAFF
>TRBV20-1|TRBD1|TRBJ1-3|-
TGCAGTGCTAGTCTGGACAGGGGGAACACCATATATTTT
CSASLDRGNTIYF
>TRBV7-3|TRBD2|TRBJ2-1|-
TGTGCCAGCAGCTTAGGACTAGCGGGATTTTACAATGAGCAGTTCTTC
CASSLGLAGFYNEQFF
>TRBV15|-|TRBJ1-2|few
TGTGCCACCAGCAGAGGGACAGCATATGCCTATGGCTACACCTTC
CATSRGTAYAYGYTF
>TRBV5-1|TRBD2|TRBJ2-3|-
TGCGCCAGCAGCTTTACTAGCGGGGGGGCCGGAACAGATACGCAGTATTTT
CASSFTSGGAGTDTQYF
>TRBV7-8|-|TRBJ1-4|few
TGTGCCAGCAGCCAGTCCCCATCTTACACAACTAATGAAAAACTGTTTTTT
CASSQSPSYTTNEKLFF
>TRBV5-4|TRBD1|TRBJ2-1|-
TGTGCCAGCAGCGCGGGCGGGACAGGGGTCAGGCAGTTCTTC
CASSAGGTGVRQFF
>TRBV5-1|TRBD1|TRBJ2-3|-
TGCGCCAGCAGCTTGGACAGGGGATACGATACGCAGTATTTT
CASSLDRGYDTQYF
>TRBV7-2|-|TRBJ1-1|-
TGTGCCAGCAGCTACTTGACAAGGAACACTGAAGCTTTCTTT
CASSYLTRNTEAFF
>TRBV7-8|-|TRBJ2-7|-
TGTGCCAGCAGCTCTCTGGTTTCTACCTACGAGCAGTACTTC
CASSSLVSTYEQYF
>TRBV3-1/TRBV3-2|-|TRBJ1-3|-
TGTGCCAGCAGCCAAGGAGGAAGGGGTTCTAGGGGAAACACCATATATTTT
CASSQGGRGSRGNTIYF
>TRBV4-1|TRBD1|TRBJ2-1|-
TGCGCCAGCAGCCAAGATGAGGGCAGGGGGAGCAATGAGCAGTTCTTC
CASSQDEGRGSNEQFF
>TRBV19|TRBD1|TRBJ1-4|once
TGTGCCAGTAGTTCGTCGACAGGGGGTAATGAAAAACTGTTTTTT
CASSSSTGGNEKLFF
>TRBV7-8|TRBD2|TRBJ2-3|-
TGTGCCAGCAGCCCTGGGATAGCGGGAGGGCCCCGCACAGATACGCAGTATTTT
CASSPGIAGGPRTDTQYF
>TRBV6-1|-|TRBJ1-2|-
TGTGCCAGCAGTGAACAGTCAAGCCGAGGAGCTAACTATGGCTACACCTTC
CASSEQSSRGANYGYTF
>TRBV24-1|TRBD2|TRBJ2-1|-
TGTGCCACCAGTGATCTAGCGGGAGGGGTCAATGAGCAGTTCTTC
CATSDLAGGVNEQFF
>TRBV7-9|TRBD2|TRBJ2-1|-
TGTGCCCCCACGCGAGCTAGCGGGAGGTCGAATGAGCAGTTCTTC
CAPTRASGRSNEQFF
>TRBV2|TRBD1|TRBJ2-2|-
TGTGCCAGCAGAGGGACAGGGGGAACCGGGGAGCTGTTTTTT
CASRGTGGTGELFF
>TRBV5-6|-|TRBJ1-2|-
TGTGCCAGCAGCCTCCGGGGTCTGAACTATGGCTACACCTTC
CASSLRGLNYGYTF
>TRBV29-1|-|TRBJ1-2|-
TGCAGCGTTGAAAGGGCGGGCCCTCTCTTAGGCTACACCTTC
CSVERAGPLLGYTF
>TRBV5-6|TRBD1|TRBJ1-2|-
TGTGCCAGCAGCTCCCGACAGGGCCTAAACTATGGTTACACCTTC
CASSSRQGLNYGYTF
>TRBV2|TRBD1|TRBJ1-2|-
TGTGCCAGCAGTACACGGACAGGGGGGTACTATGGCTACACCTTC
CASSTRTGGYYGYTF
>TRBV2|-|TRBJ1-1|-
TGTGCCAGCAGTGAGGTGGGCCTCACTGAAGCTTTCTTT
CASSEVGLTEAFF
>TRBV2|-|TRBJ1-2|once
TGTGCCAGCACTATCGACGGGAGGAACTATGGCTACACCTTC
CASTIDGRNYGYTF
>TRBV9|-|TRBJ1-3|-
TGTGCCAGCAGCGTAGCTTTGGGCTCAGGAAACACCATATATTTT
CASSVALGSGNTIYF
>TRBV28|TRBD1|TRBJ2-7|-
TGTGCCAGCAGAGGCCTGGGACAGGGTTACGAGCAGTACTTC
CASRGLGQGYEQYF
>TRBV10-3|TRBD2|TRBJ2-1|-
TGTGCCATCAGGGGTGGACTAGCGGCCGGTCCTTTCTACAATGAGCAGTTCTTC
CAIRGGLAAGPFYNEQFF
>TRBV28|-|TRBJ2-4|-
TGTGCCAGCAGCCTCCCCACAGGGAGTCTAGCCAAAAACATTCAGTACTTC
CASSLPTGSLAKNIQYF
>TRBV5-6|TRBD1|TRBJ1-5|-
TGTGCCAGCAGCTTGACGGGACAGCAGGAACAGCCCCAGCATTTT
CASSLTGQQEQPQHF
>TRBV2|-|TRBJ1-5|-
TGTGCCAGCAGGGCCGGGCAGGCGTTACTAGCACTAAATCAGCCCCAGCATTTT
CASRAGQALLALNQPQHF
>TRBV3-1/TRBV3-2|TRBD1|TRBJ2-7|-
TGTGCCAGCAGCGGACCCGGGACAGGGGCCTACGAGCAGTACTTC
CASSGPGTGAYEQYF
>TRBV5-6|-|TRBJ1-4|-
TGTGCCAGCAGTCTTCGAACCCCAGCGGCGGAAAAACTGTTTTTT
CASSLRTPAAEKLFF
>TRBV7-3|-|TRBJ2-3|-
TGTGCCAGCAGCTTATCGGGGGTTATAACAGATACGCAGTATTTT
CASSLSGVITDTQYF
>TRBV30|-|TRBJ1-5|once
TGTGCCCTAAGTGGTAATAGCAATCAGCCCCAGCATTTT
CALSGNSNQPQHF
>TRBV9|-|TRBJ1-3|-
TGTGCCAGCAGCGTAGACGGTGACAGCCGCTCTGGAAACACCATATATTTT
CASSVDGDSRSGNTIYF
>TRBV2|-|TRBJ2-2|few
TGTGCCAGCAGTGCTCGTGGCGGAGCGAACACCGGGGAGCTGTTTTTT
CASSARGGANTGELFF
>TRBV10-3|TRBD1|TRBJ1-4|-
TGTGCCATCAGTGAGTCTGGGACAGGCCAGGAAAAACTGTTTTTT
CAISESGTGQEKLFF
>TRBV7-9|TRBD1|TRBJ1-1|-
TGTGCCAGCAGCCAAAGGACAGGGGCCGGGTTTGCCGCTGAAGCTTTCTTT
CASSQRTGAGFAAEAFF
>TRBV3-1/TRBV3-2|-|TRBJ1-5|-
TGTGCCAGCAGTGGACAGAGCAATCAGCCCCAGCATTTT
CASSGQSNQPQHF
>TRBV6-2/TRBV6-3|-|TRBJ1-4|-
TGTGCCAGCAGCGACGACTCCTTGGTGAATGAAAAACTGTTTTTT
CASSDDSLVNEKLFF
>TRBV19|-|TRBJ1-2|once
TGTGCCAGTAGTTCCCCGAGATTGGACAGTGACTATGGCTACACCTTC
CASSSPRLDSDYGYTF
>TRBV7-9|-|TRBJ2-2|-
TGTGCCAGCAGCTCGGAGTTAGACCCGAACACCGGGGAGCTGTTTTTT
CASSSELDPNTGELFF